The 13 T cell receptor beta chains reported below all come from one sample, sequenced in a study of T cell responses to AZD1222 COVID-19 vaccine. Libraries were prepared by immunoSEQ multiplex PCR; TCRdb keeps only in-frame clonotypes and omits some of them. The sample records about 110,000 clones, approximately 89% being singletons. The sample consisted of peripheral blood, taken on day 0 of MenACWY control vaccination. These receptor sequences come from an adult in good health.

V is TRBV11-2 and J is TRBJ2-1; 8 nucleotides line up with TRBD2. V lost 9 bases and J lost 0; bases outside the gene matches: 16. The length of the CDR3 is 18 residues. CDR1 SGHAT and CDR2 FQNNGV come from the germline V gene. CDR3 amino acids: CASRALVNGGVSYNEQFF. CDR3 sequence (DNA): TGTGCCAGTAGAGCTTTAGTGAACGGGGGGGTCTCCTACAATGAGCAGTTCTTC.

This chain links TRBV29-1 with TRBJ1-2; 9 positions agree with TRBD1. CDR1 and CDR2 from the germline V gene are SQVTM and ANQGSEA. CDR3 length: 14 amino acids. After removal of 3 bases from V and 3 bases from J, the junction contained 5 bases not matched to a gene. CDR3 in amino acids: CSVDPGQGHYGYTF. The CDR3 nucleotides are TGCAGCGTTGACCCCGGACAGGGGCACTATGGCTACACCTTC.

The CDR3 coding sequence is TGTGCCAGCAGCCCACAACAGGGGCCGCTAGCCAAAAACATTCAGTACTTC. As protein: CASSPQQGPLAKNIQYF. The rearrangement links TRBV27 to TRBJ2-4; 7 bases agree with TRBD1. Losses at the gene ends were 6 bases for V and 0 bases for J; bases not matched to a gene: 11. Germline V CDR1 and CDR2: MNHEY, SMNVEV (reference sequence). The CDR3 spans 17 residues.

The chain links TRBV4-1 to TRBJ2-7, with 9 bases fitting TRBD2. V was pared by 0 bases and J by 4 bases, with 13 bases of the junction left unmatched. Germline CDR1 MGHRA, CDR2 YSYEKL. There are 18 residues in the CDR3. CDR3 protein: CASSQEGVASGEMYEQYF. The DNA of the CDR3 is TGCGCCAGCAGCCAAGAAGGGGTGGCTAGCGGGGAGATGTACGAGCAGTACTTC.

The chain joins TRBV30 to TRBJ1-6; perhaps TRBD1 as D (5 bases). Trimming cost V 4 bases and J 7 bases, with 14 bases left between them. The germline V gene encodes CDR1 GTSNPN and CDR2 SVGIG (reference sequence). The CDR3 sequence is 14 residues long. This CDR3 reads CAWTRQGQNSPLHF. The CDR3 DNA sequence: TGTGCCTGGACCCGCCAGGGCCAAAATTCACCCCTCCACTTT.

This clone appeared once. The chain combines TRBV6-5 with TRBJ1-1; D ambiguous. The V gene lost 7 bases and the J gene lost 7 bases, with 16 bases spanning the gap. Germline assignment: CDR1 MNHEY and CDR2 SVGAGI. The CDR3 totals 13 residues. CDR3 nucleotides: TGTGCCAGCACCCCAGACCTGAAGATTGAAGCTTTCTTT. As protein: CASTPDLKIEAFF.

Here the CDR3 reads CASRQTGTSGNTDTQYF. CDR3 DNA: TGTGCCAGCAGACAAACCGGGACTAGCGGGAACACAGATACGCAGTATTTT. The chain employs TRBV14 and TRBJ2-3; 13 positions match TRBD2. The V segment lost 6 bases and the J segment 2 bases; nucleotides outside the gene matches: 8. This CDR3 comprises 17 residues. Germline CDR1 and CDR2: SGHDN and FVKESK. Variable domain in full (rest from reference TRBV14 and TRBJ2-3): EAGVTQFPSHSVIEKGQTVTLRCDPISGHDNLYWYRRVMGKEIKFLLHFVKESKQDESGMPNNRFLAERTGGTYSTLKVQPAELEDSGVYFCASRQTGTSGNTDTQYFGPGTRLTVL.

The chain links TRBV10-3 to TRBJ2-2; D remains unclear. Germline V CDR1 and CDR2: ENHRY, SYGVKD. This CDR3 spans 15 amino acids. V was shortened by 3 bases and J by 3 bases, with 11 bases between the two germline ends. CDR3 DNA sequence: TGTGCCATCAGTGATAATCATCCGGACACCGGGGAGCTGTTTTTT. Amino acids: CAISDNHPDTGELFF.

The DNA for the CDR3 is TGTGCCAGCAGCTTAAGGAGGGGGAAGACTGAAGCTTTCTTT. It specifies CASSLRRGKTEAFF. This chain joins TRBV7-2 and TRBJ1-1, with a weak D call TRBD1 (6 bases). Germline V gene lookup returns CDR1 SGHTA and CDR2 FQGNSA. The germline V and J ends were trimmed by 2 bases and 5 bases, with 12 bases remaining between them. CDR3 size: 14 residues.

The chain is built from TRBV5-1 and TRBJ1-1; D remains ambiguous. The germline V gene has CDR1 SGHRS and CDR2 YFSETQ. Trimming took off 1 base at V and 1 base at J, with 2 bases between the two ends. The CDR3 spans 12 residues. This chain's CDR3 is CASSLKNTEAFF. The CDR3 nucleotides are TGCGCCAGCAGCTTGAAGAACACTGAAGCTTTCTTT.

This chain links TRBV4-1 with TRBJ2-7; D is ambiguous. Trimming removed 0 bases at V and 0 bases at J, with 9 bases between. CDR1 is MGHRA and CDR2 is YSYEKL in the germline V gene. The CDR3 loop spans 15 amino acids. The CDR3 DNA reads TGCGCCAGCAGCCAAGATTCCACCGGCTCCTACGAGCAGTACTTC. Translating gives CASSQDSTGSYEQYF.

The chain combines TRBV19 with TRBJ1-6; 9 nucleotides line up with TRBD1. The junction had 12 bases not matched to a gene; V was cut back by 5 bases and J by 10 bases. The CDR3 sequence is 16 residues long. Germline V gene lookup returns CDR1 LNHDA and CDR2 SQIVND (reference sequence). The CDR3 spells CASSPRDRELDSPLHF. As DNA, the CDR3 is TGTGCCAGTAGTCCACGGGACAGGGAGTTGGACTCACCCCTCCACTTT.

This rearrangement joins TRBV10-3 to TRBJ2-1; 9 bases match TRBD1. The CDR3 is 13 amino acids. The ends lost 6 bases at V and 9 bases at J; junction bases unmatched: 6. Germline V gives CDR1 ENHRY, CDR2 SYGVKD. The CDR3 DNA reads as TGTGCCATCAGGGACGGACAGGGGACTGAGCAGTTCTTC. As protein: CAIRDGQGTEQFF.